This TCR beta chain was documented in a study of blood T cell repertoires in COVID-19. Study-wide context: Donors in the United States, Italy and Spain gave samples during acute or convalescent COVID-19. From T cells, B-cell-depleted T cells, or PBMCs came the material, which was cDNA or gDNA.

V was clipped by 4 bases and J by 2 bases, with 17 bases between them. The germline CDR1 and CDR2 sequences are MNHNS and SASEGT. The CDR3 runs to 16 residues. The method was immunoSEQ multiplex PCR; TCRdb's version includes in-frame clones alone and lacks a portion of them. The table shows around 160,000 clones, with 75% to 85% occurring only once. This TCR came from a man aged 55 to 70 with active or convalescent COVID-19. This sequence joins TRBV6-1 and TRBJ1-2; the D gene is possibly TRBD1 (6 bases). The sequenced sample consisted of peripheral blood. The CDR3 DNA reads TGTGCCAGCAGTGGAGGACAGAGTTGGATCAACTATGGCTACACCTTC. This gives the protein CASSGGQSWINYGYTF.